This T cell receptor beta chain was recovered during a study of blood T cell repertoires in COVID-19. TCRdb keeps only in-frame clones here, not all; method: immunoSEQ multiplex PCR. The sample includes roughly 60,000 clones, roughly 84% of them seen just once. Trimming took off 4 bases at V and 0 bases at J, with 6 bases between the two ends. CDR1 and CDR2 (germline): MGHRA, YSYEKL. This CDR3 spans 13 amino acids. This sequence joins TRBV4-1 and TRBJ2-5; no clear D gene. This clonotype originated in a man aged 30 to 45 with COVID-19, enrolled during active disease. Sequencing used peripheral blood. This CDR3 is CASSRAYQETQYF. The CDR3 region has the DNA TGCGCCAGCAGCCGGGCCTACCAAGAGACCCAGTACTTC.